This note documents a single T cell receptor (beta chain) sequence. As yet, its antigen is unknown. These data are taken from a study of Ad26.COV2.S vaccination and SARS-CoV-2 variants. Study conclusions and caveats: Breadth and depth estimates from TCRs may understate total T cell responses. Participants given vaccine showed non-spike TCR breadth similar to that of placebo recipients. It was reported that spike-specific CD8+ and CD4+ T cell responses were substantially broad after vaccination.

Repertoires were generated with immunoSEQ multiplex PCR, while TCRdb's copy carries only in-frame clones and drops some. The sample lists 150,000 to 200,000 clones, around 85% occurring once. V gave up 4 bases and J gave up 6 bases; unmatched junction bases: 5. CDR3 length: 15 amino acids. Germline loops: CDR1 MNHNY, CDR2 SVGAGI (reference sequence). This sequence originates from a human donor who had recovered from COVID-19. The sequences come from peripheral blood, collected after recovery from COVID-19. V is TRBV6-6 and J is TRBJ2-1; 11 bases map to TRBD2. For the CDR3, the DNA is TGTGCCAGCAGTTTAGCGGGGGGGGGATTCAATGAGCAGTTCTTC. It is translated as CASSLAGGGFNEQFF.